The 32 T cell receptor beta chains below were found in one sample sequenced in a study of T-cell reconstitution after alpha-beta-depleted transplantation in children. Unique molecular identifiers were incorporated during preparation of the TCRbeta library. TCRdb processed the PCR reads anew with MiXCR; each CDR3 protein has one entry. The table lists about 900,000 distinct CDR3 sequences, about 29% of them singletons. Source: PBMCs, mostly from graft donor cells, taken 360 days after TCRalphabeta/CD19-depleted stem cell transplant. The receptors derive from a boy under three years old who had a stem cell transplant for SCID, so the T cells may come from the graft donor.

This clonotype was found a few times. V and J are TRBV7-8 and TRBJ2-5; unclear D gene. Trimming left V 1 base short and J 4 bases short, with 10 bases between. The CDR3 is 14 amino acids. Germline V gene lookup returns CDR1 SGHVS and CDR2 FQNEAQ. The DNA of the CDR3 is TGTGCCAGCAGCTTAGAGCCTTGGTTAGAGACCCAGTACTTC. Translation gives CASSLEPWLETQYF.

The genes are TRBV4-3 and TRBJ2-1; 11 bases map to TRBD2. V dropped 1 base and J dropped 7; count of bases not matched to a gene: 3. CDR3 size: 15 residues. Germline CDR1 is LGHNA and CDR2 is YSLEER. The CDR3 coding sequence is TGCGCCAGCAGCCAAGTACGACTAGCGGGGAATGAGCAGTTCTTC. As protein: CASSQVRLAGNEQFF.

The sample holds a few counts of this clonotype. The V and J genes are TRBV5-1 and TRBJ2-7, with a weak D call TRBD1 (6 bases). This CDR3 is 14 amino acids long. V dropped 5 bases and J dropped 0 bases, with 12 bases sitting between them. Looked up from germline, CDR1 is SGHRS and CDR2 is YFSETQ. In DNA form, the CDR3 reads TGCGCCAGCAGGCTTATGGACAGCTCCTACGAGCAGTACTTC. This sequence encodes CASRLMDSSYEQYF.

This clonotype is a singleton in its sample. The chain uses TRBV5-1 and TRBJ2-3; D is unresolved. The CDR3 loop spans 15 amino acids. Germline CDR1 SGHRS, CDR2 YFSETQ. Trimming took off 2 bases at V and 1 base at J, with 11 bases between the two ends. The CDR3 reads CASSFRYDGTDTQYF. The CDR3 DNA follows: TGCGCCAGCAGCTTTCGTTATGACGGCACAGATACGCAGTATTTT.

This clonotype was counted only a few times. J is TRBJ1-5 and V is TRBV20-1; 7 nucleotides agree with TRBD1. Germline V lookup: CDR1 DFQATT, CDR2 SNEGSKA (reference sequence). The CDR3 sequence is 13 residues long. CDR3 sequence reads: CSARDSPAKPQHF. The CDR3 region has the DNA TGCAGCGCCCGGGACAGTCCCGCTAAGCCCCAGCATTTT.

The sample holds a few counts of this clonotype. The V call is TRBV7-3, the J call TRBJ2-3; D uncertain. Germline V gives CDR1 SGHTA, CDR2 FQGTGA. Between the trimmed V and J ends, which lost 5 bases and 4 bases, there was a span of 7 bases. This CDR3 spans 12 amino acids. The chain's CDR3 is CASSSGSDTQYF. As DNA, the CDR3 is TGTGCCAGCAGCAGTGGGTCAGATACGCAGTATTTT.

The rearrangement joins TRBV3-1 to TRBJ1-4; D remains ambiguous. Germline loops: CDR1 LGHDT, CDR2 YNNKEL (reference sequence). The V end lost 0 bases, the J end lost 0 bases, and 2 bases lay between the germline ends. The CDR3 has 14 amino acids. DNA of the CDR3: TGTGCCAGCAGCCAAGAGGCAACTAATGAAAAACTGTTTTTT. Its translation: CASSQEATNEKLFF. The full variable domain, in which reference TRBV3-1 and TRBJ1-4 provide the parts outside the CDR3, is DTAVSQTPKYLVTQMGNDKSIKCEQNLGHDTMYWYKQDSKKFLKIMFSYNNKELIINETVPNRFSPKSPDKAHLNLHINSLELGDSAVYFCASSQEATNEKLFFGSGTQLSVL.

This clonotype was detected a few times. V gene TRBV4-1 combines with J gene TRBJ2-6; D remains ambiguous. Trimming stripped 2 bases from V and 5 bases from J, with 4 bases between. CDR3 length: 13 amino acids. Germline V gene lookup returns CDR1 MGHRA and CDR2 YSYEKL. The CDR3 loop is CASSQHWANVLTF. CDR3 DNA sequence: TGCGCCAGCAGCCAACATTGGGCCAACGTCCTGACTTTC.

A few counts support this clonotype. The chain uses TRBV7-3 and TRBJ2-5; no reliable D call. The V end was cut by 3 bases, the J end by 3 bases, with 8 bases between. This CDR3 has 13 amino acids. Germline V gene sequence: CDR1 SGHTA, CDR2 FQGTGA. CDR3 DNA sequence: TGTGCCAGCAGCTTTTTACCCGAAGAGACCCAGTACTTC. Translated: CASSFLPEETQYF.

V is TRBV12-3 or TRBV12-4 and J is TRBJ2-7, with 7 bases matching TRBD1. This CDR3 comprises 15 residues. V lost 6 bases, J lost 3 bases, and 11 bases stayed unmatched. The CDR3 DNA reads TGTGCCAGCAGCCGGCAATCGACAGGGTACTACGAGCAGTACTTC. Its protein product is CASSRQSTGYYEQYF.

The CDR3 here is CASSPNGQLGGLFF. For the CDR3, the DNA is TGCGCCAGCAGCCCCAATGGACAGCTGGGGGGGCTGTTTTTT. The chain combines TRBV5-1 with TRBJ1-4; the D gene is possibly TRBD1 (6 bases). Germline V gene data show CDR1 as SGHRS and CDR2 as YFSETQ. The CDR3 consists of 14 residues. V was clipped by 4 bases and J by 14 bases, with 21 bases between them.

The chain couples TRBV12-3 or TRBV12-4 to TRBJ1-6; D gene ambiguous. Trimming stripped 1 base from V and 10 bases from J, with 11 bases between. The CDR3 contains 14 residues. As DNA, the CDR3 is TGTGCCAGCAGTTTAGGGGTTTCACCCTCACCCCTCCACTTT. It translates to CASSLGVSPSPLHF.

Here the CDR3 reads CASSNSGTVNTGELFF. DNA of the CDR3: TGTGCCAGCTCTAACTCCGGGACAGTGAACACCGGGGAGCTGTTTTTT. The chain uses TRBV18 and TRBJ2-2; 7 nucleotides match TRBD1. The CDR3 totals 16 residues. CDR1 is KGHSH and CDR2 is LQKENI in the germline V gene. After removal of 6 bases from V and 1 base from J, the junction contained 8 bases not matched to a gene.

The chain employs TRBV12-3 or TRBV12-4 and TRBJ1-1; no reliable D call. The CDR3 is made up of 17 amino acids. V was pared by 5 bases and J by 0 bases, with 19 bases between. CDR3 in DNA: TGTGCCAGCAGTCCCCCTAGCGGGCGATTCTTGAACACTGAAGCTTTCTTT. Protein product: CASSPPSGRFLNTEAFF.

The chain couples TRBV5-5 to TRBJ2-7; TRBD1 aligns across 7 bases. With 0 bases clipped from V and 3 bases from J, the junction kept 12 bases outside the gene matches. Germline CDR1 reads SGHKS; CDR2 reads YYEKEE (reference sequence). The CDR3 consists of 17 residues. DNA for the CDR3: TGTGCCAGCAGCTTGGAGGGCCAGGGGGTCCCTCTCTACGAGCAGTACTTC. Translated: CASSLEGQGVPLYEQYF.

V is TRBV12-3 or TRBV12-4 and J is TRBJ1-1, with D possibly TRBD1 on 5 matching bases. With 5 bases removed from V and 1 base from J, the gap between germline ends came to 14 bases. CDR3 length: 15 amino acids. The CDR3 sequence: CASSPGRWRNTEAFF. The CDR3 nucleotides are TGTGCCAGCAGTCCGGGGCGATGGAGGAACACTGAAGCTTTCTTT.

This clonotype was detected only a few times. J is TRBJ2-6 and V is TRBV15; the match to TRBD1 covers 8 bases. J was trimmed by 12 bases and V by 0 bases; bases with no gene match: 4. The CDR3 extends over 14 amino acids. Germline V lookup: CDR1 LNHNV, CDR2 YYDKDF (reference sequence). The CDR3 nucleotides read TGTGCCACCAGCAGAGATAGACAGGGGATCGTCCTGACTTTC. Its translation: CATSRDRQGIVLTF. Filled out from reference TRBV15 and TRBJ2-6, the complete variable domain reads DAMVIQNPRYQVTQFGKPVTLSCSQTLNHNVMYWYQQKSSQAPKLLFHYYDKDFNNEADTPDNFQSRRPNTSFCFLDIRSPGLGDTAMYLCATSRDRQGIVLTFGAGSRLTVL.

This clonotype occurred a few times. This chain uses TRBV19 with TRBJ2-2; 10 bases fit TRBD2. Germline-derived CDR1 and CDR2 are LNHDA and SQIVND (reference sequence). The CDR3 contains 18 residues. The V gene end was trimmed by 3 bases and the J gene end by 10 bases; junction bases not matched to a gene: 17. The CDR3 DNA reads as TGTGCCAGTAGTATCGGCCCTACTAGCGGGGCATTGCGTGTGGAGCTGTTTTTT. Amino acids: CASSIGPTSGALRVELFF.

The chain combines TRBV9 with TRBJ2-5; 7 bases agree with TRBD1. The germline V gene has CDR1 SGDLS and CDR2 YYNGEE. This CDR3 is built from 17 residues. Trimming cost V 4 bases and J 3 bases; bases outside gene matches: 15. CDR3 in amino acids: CASSPRSGQATKETQYF. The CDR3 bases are TGTGCCAGCAGCCCCCGATCAGGACAGGCTACTAAAGAGACCCAGTACTTC.

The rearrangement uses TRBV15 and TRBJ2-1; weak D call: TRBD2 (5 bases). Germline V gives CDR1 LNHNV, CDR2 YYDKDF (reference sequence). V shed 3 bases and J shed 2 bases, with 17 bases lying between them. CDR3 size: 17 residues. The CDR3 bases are TGTGCCACCAGCAGGGTTTACGAAGCGGAGGCCTACAATGAGCAGTTCTTC. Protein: CATSRVYEAEAYNEQFF.

CDR3 sequence reads: CASSIGTREQFF. The CDR3 DNA is TGTGCCAGTAGTATCGGGACACGGGAGCAGTTCTTC. The V call is TRBV19, the J call TRBJ2-1; D perhaps matches TRBD1 (6 bases). The CDR3 is made up of 12 amino acids. Germline values: CDR1 LNHDA, CDR2 SQIVND (reference sequence). V was clipped by 3 bases and J by 10 bases, with 10 bases between them.

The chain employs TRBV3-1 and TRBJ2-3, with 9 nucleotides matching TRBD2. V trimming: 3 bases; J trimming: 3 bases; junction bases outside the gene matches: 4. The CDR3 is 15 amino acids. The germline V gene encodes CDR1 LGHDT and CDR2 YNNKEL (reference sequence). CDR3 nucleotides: TGTGCCAGCAGCCATAGCGGGGGTTGGACAGATACGCAGTATTTT. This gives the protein CASSHSGGWTDTQYF.

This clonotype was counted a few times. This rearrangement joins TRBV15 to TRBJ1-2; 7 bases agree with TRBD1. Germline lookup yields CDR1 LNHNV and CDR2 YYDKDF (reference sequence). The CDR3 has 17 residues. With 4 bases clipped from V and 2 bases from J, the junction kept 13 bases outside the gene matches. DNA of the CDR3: TGTGCCACCAGCAACCAAATAGACAGGGCCATGAACTATGGCTACACCTTC. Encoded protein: CATSNQIDRAMNYGYTF.

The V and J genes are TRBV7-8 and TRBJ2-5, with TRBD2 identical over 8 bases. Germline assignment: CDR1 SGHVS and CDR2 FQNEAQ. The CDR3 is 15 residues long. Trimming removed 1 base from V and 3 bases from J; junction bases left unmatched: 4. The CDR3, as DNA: TGTGCCAGCAGCTTAGAGGGGACTAGGGAAGAGACCCAGTACTTC. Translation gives CASSLEGTREETQYF.

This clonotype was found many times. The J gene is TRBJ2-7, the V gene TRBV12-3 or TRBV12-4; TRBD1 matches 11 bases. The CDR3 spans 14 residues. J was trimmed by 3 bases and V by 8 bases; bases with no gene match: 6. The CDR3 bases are TGTGCCAGCTCCACCGGGACAGGGGGCTACGAGCAGTACTTC. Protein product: CASSTGTGGYEQYF.

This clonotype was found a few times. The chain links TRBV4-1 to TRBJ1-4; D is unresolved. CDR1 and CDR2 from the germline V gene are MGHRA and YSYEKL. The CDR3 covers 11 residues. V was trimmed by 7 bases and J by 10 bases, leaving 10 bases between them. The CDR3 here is CASKRQGKLFF. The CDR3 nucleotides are TGCGCCAGCAAACGTCAAGGAAAACTGTTTTTT.

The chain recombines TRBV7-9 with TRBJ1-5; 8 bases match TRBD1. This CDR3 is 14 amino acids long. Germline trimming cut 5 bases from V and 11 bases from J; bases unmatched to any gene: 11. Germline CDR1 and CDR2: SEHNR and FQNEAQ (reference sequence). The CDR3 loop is CASSLAGGREAQHF. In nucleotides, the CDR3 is TGTGCCAGCAGCCTTGCAGGGGGCCGCGAGGCCCAGCATTTT.

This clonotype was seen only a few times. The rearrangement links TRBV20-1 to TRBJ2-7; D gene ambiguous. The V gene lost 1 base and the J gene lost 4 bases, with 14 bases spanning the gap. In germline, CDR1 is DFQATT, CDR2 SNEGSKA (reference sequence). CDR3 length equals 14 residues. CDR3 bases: TGCAGTGCTAGAGCCCGGATCACCTTGTACGAGCAGTACTTC. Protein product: CSARARITLYEQYF.

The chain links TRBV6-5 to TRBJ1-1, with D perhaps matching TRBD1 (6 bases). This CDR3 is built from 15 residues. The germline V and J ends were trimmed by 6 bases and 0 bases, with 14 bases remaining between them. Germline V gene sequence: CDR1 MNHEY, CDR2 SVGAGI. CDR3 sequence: CASRLGQPMNTEAFF. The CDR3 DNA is TGTGCCAGCAGACTCGGACAGCCCATGAACACTGAAGCTTTCTTT.

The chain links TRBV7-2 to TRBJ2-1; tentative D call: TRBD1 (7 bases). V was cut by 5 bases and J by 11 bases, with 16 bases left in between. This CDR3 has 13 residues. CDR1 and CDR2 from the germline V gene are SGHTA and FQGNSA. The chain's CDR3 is CASSRVPGGKQFF. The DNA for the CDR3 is TGTGCCAGCAGCAGAGTCCCAGGGGGGAAGCAGTTCTTC. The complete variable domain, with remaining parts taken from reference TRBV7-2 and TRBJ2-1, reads GAGVSQSPSNKVTEKGKDVELRCDPISGHTALYWYRQSLGQGLEFLIYFQGNSAPDKSGLPSDRFSAERTGGSVSTLTIQRTQQEDSAVYLCASSRVPGGKQFFGPGTRLTVL.

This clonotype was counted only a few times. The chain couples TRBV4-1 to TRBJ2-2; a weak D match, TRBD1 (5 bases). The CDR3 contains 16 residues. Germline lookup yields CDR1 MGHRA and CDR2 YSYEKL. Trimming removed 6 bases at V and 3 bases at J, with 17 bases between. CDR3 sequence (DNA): TGCGCCAGCAGTCCCCCGGTGGGGCTTCACACCGGGGAGCTGTTTTTT. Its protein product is CASSPPVGLHTGELFF.

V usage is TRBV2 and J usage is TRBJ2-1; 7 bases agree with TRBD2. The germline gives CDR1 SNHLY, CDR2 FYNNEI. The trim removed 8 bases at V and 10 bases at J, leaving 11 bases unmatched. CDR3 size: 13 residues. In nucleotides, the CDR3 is TGTGCCAGCCACTTGGGAGCTAGCGGCGAGCAGTTCTTC. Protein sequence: CASHLGASGEQFF. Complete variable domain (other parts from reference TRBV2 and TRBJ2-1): EPEVTQTPSHQVTQMGQEVILRCVPISNHLYFYWYRQILGQKVEFLVSFYNNEISEKSEIFDDQFSVERPDGSNFTLKIRSTKLEDSAMYFCASHLGASGEQFFGPGTRLTVL.